This T cell receptor (beta chain) was observed in a study of shared clonotypes between healthy human individuals. Clones were sequenced by immunoSEQ multiplex PCR, and TCRdb holds only the in-frame ones, with some missing. The sample consists of some 2,500,000 clones, less than 95% of them appearing once. The V segment lost 5 bases and the J segment 2 bases; nucleotides outside the gene matches: 5. CDR3 length: 14 residues. Germline CDR1 SQVTM, CDR2 ANQGSEA. Specimen: naive CD4+ T cells from PBMCs. This sample's subset: CD45RA+ positively selected. The chain is built from TRBV29-1 and TRBJ1-5, with TRBD1 matching over 8 bases. This TCR was sampled from a man aged 18 to 35 in good health. Some clones in this sample may be carry-over from other donors' samples. The chain's CDR3 is CSVPTGVGNQPQHF. Here the CDR3 DNA reads TGCAGCGTTCCGACAGGGGTAGGCAATCAGCCCCAGCATTTT.